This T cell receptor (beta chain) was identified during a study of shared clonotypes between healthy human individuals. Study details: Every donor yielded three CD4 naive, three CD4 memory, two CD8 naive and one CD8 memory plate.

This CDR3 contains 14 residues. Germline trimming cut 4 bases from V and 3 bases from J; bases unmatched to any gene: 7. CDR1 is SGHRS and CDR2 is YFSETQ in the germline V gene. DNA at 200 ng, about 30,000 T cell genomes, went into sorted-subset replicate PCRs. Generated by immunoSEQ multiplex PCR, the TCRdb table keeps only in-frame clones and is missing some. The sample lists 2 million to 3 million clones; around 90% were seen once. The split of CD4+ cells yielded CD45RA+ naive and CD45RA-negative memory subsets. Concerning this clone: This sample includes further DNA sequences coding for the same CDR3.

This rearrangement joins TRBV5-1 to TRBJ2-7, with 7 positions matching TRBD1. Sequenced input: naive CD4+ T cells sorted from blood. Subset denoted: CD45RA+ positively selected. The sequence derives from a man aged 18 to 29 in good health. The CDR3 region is CASSPGQQGYEQYF. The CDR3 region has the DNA TGCGCCAGCAGCCCGGGACAGCAAGGCTACGAGCAGTACTTC. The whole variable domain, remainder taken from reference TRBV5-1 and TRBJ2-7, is KAGVTQTPRYLIKTRGQQVTLSCSPISGHRSVSWYQQTPGQGLQFLFEYFSETQRNKGNFPGRFSGRQFSNSRSEMNVSTLELGDSALYLCASSPGQQGYEQYFGPGTRLTVT.